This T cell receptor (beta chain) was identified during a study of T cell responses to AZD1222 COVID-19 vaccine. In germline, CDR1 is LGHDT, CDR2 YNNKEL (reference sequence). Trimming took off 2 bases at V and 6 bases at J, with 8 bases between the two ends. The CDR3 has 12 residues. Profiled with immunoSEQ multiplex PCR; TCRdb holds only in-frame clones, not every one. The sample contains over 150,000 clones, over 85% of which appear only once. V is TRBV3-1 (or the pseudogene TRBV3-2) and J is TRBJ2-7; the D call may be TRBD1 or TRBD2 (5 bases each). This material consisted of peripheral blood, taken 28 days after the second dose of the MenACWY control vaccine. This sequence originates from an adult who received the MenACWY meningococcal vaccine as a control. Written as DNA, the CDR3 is TGTGCCAGCAGCCAATTTGGGACCGAGCAGTACTTC. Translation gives CASSQFGTEQYF.